This T cell receptor beta chain came from a study of CD4 and CD8 cells across lung adenocarcinoma regions. V dropped 7 bases and J dropped 9; count of bases not matched to a gene: 14. Germline CDR1 MNHNS, CDR2 SASEGT. The CDR3 is 14 amino acids. One entry per CDR3 protein results from TCRdb running MiXCR on the PCR reads. The sample lists about 25,000 distinct CDR3 sequences; around half were seen once. This sequence originates from a male donor with lung adenocarcinoma. The CD4 and CD8 labels of this study may be unreliable. The chain combines TRBV6-1 with TRBJ2-5; 7 nucleotides align to TRBD1. The sample comprised CD8+ T cells from the center of a lung tumor. As DNA, the CDR3 is TGTGCCAGCACTCTGAACAGGGGTGATAGGGCCCAGTACTTC. This sequence encodes CASTLNRGDRAQYF.